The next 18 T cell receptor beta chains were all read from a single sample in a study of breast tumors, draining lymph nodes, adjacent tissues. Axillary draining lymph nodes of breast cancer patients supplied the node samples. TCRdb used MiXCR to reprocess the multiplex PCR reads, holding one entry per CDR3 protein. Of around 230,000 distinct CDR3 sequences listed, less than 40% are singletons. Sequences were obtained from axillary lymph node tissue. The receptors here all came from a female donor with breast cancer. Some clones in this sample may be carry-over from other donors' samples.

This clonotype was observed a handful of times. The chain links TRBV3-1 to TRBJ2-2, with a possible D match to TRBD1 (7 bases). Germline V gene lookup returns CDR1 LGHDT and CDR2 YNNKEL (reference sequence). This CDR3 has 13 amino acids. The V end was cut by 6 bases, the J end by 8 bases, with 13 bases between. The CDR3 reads CASSQQGRGELFF. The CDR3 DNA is TGTGCCAGCAGTCAACAGGGGAGGGGGGAGCTGTTTTTT.

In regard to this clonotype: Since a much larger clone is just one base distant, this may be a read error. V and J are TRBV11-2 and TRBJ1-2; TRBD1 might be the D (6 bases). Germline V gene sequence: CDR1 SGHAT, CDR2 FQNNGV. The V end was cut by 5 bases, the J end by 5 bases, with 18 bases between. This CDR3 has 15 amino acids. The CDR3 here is CASSPADRKIYGYTF. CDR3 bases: TGTGCCAGCAGCCCGGCGGACAGAAAGATTTATGGCTACACCTTC.

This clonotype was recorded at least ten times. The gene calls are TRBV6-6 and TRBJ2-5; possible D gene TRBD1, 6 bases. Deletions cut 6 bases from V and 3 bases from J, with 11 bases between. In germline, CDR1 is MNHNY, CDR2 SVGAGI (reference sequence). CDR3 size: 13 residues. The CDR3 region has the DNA TGTGCCAGCAGCCCCCACAGGGAAGAGACCCAGTACTTC. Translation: CASSPHREETQYF.

The DNA of the CDR3 is TGTGCCACCAGTGACCAAGGACAGGGGGCGCCGGGACAGCCCCAGCATTTT. Encoded protein: CATSDQGQGAPGQPQHF. J is TRBJ1-5 and V is TRBV24-1; 11 bases align to TRBD1. The V gene end was trimmed by 4 bases and the J gene end by 7 bases; junction bases not matched to a gene: 11. The CDR3 is 17 residues long. Germline CDR1 is KGHDR and CDR2 is SFDVKD.

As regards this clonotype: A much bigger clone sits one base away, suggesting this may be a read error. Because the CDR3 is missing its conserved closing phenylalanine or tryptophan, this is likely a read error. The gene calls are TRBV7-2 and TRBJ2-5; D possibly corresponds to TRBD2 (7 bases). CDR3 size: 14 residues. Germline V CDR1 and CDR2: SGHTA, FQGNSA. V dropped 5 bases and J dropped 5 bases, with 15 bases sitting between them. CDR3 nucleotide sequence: TGTGCCAGCAGCCTCCCGGGGGGCGGGGAGACCCAGTACCTC. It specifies CASSLPGGGETQYL.

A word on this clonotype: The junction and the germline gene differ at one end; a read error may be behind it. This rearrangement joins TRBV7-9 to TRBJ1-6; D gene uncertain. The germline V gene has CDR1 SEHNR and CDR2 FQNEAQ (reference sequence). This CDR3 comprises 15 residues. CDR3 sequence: CTSSLARQVKSPLHF. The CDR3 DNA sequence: TGTACCAGCAGCTTAGCGCGGCAGGTGAAATCACCCCTCCACTTT.

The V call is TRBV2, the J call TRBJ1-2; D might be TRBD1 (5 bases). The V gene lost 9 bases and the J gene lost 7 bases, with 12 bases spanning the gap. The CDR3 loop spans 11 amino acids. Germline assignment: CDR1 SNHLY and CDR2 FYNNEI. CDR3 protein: CASLGGGGYTF. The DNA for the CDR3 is TGTGCCAGTCTTGGGGGGGGTGGCTACACCTTC. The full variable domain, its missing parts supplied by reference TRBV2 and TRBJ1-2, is EPEVTQTPSHQVTQMGQEVILRCVPISNHLYFYWYRQILGQKVEFLVSFYNNEISEKSEIFDDQFSVERPDGSNFTLKIRSTKLEDSAMYFCASLGGGGYTFGSGTRLTVV.

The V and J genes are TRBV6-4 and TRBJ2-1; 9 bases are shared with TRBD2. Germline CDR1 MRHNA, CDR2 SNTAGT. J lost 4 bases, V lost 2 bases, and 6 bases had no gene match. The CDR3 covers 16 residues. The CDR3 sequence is CASSDERGAEYNEQFF. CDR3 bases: TGTGCCAGCAGTGACGAGCGGGGGGCCGAGTACAATGAGCAGTTCTTC.

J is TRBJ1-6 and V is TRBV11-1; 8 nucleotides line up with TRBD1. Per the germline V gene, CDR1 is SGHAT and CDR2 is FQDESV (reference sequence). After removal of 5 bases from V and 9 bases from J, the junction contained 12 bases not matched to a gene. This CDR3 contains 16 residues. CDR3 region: CASSPGQGFQRSPLHF. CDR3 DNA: TGTGCCAGCAGCCCCGGACAGGGTTTCCAGCGTTCACCCCTCCACTTT. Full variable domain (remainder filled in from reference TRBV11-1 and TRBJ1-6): EAEVAQSPRYKITEKSQAVAFWCDPISGHATLYWYRQILGQGPELLVQFQDESVVDDSQLPKDRFSAERLKGVDSTLKIQPAELGDSAMYLCASSPGQGFQRSPLHFGNGTRLTVT.

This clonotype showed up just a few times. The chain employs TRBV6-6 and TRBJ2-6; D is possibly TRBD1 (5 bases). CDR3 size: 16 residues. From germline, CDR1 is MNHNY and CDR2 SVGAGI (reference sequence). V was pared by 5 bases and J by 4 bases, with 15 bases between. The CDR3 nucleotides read TGTGCCAGCAGTCCACAACAGGCCGCAGGGGCCAACGTCCTGACTTTC. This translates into CASSPQQAAGANVLTF.

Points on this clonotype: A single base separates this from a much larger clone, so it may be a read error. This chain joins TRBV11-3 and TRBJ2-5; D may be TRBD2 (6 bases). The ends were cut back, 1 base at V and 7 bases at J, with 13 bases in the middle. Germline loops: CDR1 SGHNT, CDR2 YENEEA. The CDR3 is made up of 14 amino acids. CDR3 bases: TGTGCCAGCAGCTTAGGGGGACTGCCGATGACCCAGTACTTC. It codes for CASSLGGLPMTQYF. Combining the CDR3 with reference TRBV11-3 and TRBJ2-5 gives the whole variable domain EAGVVQSPRYKIIEKKQPVAFWCNPISGHNTLYWYLQNLGQGPELLIRYENEEAVDDSQLPKDRFSAERLKGVDSTLKIQPAELGDSAVYLCASSLGGLPMTQYFGPGTRLLVL.

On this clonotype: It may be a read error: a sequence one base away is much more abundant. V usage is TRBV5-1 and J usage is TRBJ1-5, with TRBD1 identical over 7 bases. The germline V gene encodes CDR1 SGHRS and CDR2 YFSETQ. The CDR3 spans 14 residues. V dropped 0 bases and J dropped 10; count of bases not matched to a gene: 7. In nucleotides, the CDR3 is TGCGCCAGCAGCTTGGAGGCAGGGGGGCACCCCCAGCATTTT. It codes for CASSLEAGGHPQHF.

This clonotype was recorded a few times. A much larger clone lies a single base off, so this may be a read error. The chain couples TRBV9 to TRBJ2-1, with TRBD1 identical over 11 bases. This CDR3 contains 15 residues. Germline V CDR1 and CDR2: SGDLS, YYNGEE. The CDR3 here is CASSVRTGGGNEPFF. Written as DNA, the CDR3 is TGTGCCAGCAGCGTTAGGACAGGGGGCGGCAATGAGCCGTTCTTC. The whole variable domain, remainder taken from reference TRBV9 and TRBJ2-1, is DSGVTQTPKHLITATGQRVTLRCSPRSGDLSVYWYQQSLDQGLQFLIQYYNGEERAKGNILERFSAQQFPDLHSELNLSSLELGDSALYFCASSVRTGGGNEPFFGPGTRLTVL.

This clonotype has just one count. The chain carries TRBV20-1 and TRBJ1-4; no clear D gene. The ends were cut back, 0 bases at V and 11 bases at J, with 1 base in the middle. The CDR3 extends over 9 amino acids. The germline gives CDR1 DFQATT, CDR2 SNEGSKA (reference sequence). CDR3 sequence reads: CSARDKLFF. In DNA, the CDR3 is TGCAGTGCTAGAGATAAACTGTTTTTT.

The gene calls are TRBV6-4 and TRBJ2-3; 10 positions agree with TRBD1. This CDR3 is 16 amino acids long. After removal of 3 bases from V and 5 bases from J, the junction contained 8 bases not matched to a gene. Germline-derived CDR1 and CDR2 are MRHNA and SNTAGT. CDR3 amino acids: CASSDPGTGALDTQYF. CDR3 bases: TGTGCCAGCAGTGATCCCGGGACAGGGGCTTTAGATACGCAGTATTTT.

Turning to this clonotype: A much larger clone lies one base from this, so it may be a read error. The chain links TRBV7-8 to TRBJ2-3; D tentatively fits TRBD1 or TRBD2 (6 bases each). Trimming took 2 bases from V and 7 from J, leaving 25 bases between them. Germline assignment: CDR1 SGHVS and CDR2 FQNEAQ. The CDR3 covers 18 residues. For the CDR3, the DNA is TGTGCCAGCAGCTTATTTCGGGGTGTGGGGGGCCAGGGACATACGCAGTATTTT. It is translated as CASSLFRGVGGQGHTQYF.

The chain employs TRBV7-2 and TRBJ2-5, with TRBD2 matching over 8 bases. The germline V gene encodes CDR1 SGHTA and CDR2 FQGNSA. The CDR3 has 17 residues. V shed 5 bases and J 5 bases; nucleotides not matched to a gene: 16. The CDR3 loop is CASSATGTSNGIETQYF. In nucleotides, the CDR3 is TGTGCCAGCAGCGCCACCGGGACTAGTAATGGGATCGAGACCCAGTACTTC.

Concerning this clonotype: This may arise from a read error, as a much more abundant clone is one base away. The CDR3 DNA reads as TGTGCCAGCAGCTTAGAAGGGGCGAGCTTCTACGAGCAGCACTTC. It yields the protein CASSLEGASFYEQHF. The chain recombines TRBV7-3 with TRBJ2-7; maybe TRBD1 (5 bases). This CDR3 is built from 15 residues. CDR1 SGHTA and CDR2 FQGTGA come from the germline V gene.